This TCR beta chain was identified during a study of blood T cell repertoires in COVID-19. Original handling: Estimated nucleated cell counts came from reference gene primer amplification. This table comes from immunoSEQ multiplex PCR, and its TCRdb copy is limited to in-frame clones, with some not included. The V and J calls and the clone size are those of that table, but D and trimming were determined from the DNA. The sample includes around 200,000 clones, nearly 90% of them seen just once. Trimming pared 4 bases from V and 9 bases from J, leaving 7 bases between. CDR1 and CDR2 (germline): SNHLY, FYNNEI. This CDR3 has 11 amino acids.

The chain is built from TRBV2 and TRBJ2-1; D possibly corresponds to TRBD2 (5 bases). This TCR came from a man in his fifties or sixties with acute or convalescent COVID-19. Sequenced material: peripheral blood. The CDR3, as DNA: TGTGCCAGCAGTGCTGGAGGTGAGCAGTTCTTC. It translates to CASSAGGEQFF.